These 27 T cell receptor beta chains were all obtained from the same sample, sequenced in a study of blood T cell repertoires in COVID-19. Profiled with immunoSEQ multiplex PCR; TCRdb holds only in-frame clones, not every one. Of more than 350,000 clones in the sample, around 87% were seen once. The sequenced material came from PBMCs or T cells enriched from blood (not recorded which). The receptors shown here come from a young man who had recovered from COVID-19.

The chain links TRBV11-3 to TRBJ2-7; D might be TRBD2 (6 bases). The CDR3 totals 15 residues. Germline V CDR1 and CDR2: SGHNT, YENEEA. V was shortened by 2 bases and J by 0 bases, with 11 bases between the two germline ends. The CDR3 sequence: CASSLMEGLSYEQYF. The CDR3 bases are TGTGCCAGCAGCTTAATGGAGGGGCTCTCCTACGAGCAGTACTTC.

The chain recombines TRBV7-9 with TRBJ2-7; D perhaps matches TRBD2 (5 bases). Trimming removed 4 bases at V and 2 bases at J, with 18 bases between. The CDR3 is 16 residues long. Looked up from germline, CDR1 is SEHNR and CDR2 is FQNEAQ (reference sequence). DNA of the CDR3: TGTGCCAGCAGCTCCTCAAAAAGCGGTAAGACCTACGAGCAGTACTTC. Protein: CASSSSKSGKTYEQYF.

The chain uses TRBV7-9 and TRBJ1-1, with D possibly TRBD1 on 6 matching bases. V lost 5 bases and J lost 7, with 14 bases in between. This CDR3 region has 13 residues. Germline values: CDR1 SEHNR, CDR2 FQNEAQ (reference sequence). The CDR3 loop is CASSLRTDSEAFF. CDR3 DNA sequence: TGTGCCAGCAGCCTCAGAACGGACAGTGAAGCTTTCTTT.

The rearrangement joins TRBV6-5 to TRBJ1-5, with D perhaps TRBD1 (5 bases). The CDR3 spans 13 residues. CDR1 and CDR2 from the germline V gene are MNHEY and SVGAGI. Deletions cut 4 bases from V and 6 bases from J, with 10 bases between. The CDR3 sequence is CASSSGHGQPQHF. The CDR3, as DNA: TGTGCCAGCAGTTCAGGGCATGGTCAGCCCCAGCATTTT.

V and J are TRBV10-3 and TRBJ2-5; 9 bases map to TRBD1. V gave up 5 bases and J gave up 6 bases; unmatched junction bases: 7. The CDR3 has 14 residues. Germline values: CDR1 ENHRY, CDR2 SYGVKD. As DNA, the CDR3 is TGTGCCATCAGTACCGACAGGGGGACGAAGACCCAGTACTTC. It yields the protein CAISTDRGTKTQYF.

The rearrangement uses TRBV11-2 and TRBJ1-1; D is possibly TRBD1 (6 bases). V shed 4 bases and J shed 0 bases, with 12 bases lying between them. Per the germline V gene, CDR1 is SGHAT and CDR2 is FQNNGV. The CDR3 is 15 residues long. The CDR3 DNA reads as TGTGCCAGCAGCTCCACCGGGGGGCTGAACACTGAAGCTTTCTTT. This gives the protein CASSSTGGLNTEAFF.

The V call is TRBV3-1 (or the pseudogene TRBV3-2), the J call TRBJ2-5, with TRBD1 as a possible D gene (8 bases). Deletions cut 0 bases from V and 5 bases from J, with 13 bases between. CDR1 is LGHDT, CDR2 YNNKEL, per germline (reference sequence). The CDR3 covers 15 residues. CDR3 sequence reads: CASSQEDRGGETQYF. Here the CDR3 DNA reads TGTGCCAGCAGCCAAGAAGACAGGGGAGGGGAGACCCAGTACTTC.

The chain carries TRBV20-1 and TRBJ2-1; D may be TRBD1 (5 bases). Germline V gives CDR1 DFQATT, CDR2 SNEGSKA (reference sequence). The CDR3 totals 14 residues. Trimming removed 3 bases at V and 3 bases at J, with 12 bases between. CDR3 bases: TGCAGTGCTAGTAGCAGGGTGGGCTACAATGAGCAGTTCTTC. Protein: CSASSRVGYNEQFF.

This chain connects TRBV15 to TRBJ1-2; a possible D gene is TRBD1 (5 bases). Germline V CDR1 and CDR2: LNHNV, YYDKDF (reference sequence). The germline V and J ends were trimmed by 3 bases and 4 bases, with 12 bases remaining between them. The CDR3 runs to 14 residues. The CDR3 spells CATSRGITGYGYTF. In DNA, the CDR3 is TGTGCCACCAGCAGGGGTATCACAGGCTATGGCTACACCTTC.

The chain is built from TRBV5-1 and TRBJ2-5; 9 bases line up with TRBD2. The CDR3 spans 16 residues. J lost 1 base, V lost 4 bases, and 8 bases had no gene match. Germline CDR1 is SGHRS and CDR2 is YFSETQ. The CDR3 reads CASSTSPSGTQETQYF. The CDR3 nucleotides are TGCGCCAGCAGCACTTCCCCTAGCGGGACCCAAGAGACCCAGTACTTC.

V gene TRBV4-1 combines with J gene TRBJ2-7; 12 bases are shared with TRBD2. Germline values: CDR1 MGHRA, CDR2 YSYEKL. The length of the CDR3 is 16 residues. The V segment lost 0 bases and the J segment 3 bases; nucleotides outside the gene matches: 3. The CDR3 region has the DNA TGCGCCAGCAGCCAAGAAAGGACTAGCGGGAACTACGAGCAGTACTTC. It specifies CASSQERTSGNYEQYF.

This clone occurred a few times. This chain links TRBV4-1 with TRBJ1-5, with D possibly matching TRBD1 (6 bases). Deletions cut 4 bases from V and 7 bases from J, with 20 bases between. The germline V gene encodes CDR1 MGHRA and CDR2 YSYEKL. This CDR3 spans 16 amino acids. Here the CDR3 DNA reads TGCGCCAGCAGCCCCGTAGATGAAGGGGGATACCAGCCCCAGCATTTT. Encoded protein: CASSPVDEGGYQPQHF.

The table lists this clone with a few counts. The rearrangement uses TRBV18 and TRBJ1-5; TRBD1 agrees at 8 bases. This CDR3 has 14 residues. The germline V gene has CDR1 KGHSH and CDR2 LQKENI. With V trimmed by 6 bases and J by 6 bases, 7 bases remained unmatched. For the CDR3, the DNA is TGTGCCAGCTCTCCGGACAGGGTTGTTCAGCCCCAGCATTTT. As protein: CASSPDRVVQPQHF.

The CDR3 DNA reads TGTGCCGGTAGGACAGGGGCGTCCTACGAGCAGTACTTC. Its protein is CAGRTGASYEQYF. V and J are TRBV2 and TRBJ2-7; the match to TRBD1 covers 9 bases. The junction had 6 bases not matched to a gene; V was cut back by 11 bases and J by 1 base. The CDR3 loop spans 13 amino acids. Germline lookup yields CDR1 SNHLY and CDR2 FYNNEI.

This chain links TRBV6-5 with TRBJ2-2; 7 bases match TRBD1. Germline lookup yields CDR1 MNHEY and CDR2 SVGAGI. The V gene end was trimmed by 6 bases and the J gene end by 5 bases; junction bases not matched to a gene: 6. There are 14 residues in the CDR3. In DNA form, the CDR3 reads TGTGCCAGCAGCCCCTACAGGGGTACCGGGGAGCTGTTTTTT. It is translated as CASSPYRGTGELFF.

The chain couples TRBV28 to TRBJ2-7; TRBD2 is a possible D gene (5 bases). Germline V lookup: CDR1 MDHEN, CDR2 SYDVKM. Trimming removed 6 bases from V and 6 bases from J, with 18 bases in between. The CDR3 spans 14 residues. The CDR3 coding sequence is TGTGCCAGCAGCTCGACTACTCCCTGGGGCGAGCAGTACTTC. Translated: CASSSTTPWGEQYF.

The chain couples TRBV10-3 to TRBJ1-1; TRBD1 matches at 7 bases. J gave up 5 bases and V 5 bases, and 5 bases lay outside the gene matches. The CDR3 extends over 13 amino acids. Germline CDR1 and CDR2: ENHRY and SYGVKD. CDR3 sequence reads: CAISLPGGTEAFF. The CDR3, as DNA: TGTGCCATCAGTCTTCCAGGGGGGACTGAAGCTTTCTTT.

This clone was picked up a small number of times. The V gene is TRBV7-9, the J gene TRBJ1-2; 8 bases match TRBD1. Germline V CDR1 and CDR2: SEHNR, FQNEAQ (reference sequence). This CDR3 region has 16 residues. The J segment lost 7 bases and the V segment lost 3 bases, leaving 13 bases of the junction unmatched. The CDR3 sequence: CASSLGQARSEGGYTF. For the CDR3, the DNA is TGTGCCAGCAGCTTGGGACAGGCACGGAGTGAGGGTGGCTACACCTTC. Based on the CDR3 plus reference TRBV7-9 and TRBJ1-2, the full variable domain is DTGVSQNPRHKITKRGQNVTFRCDPISEHNRLYWYRQTLGQGPEFLTYFQNEAQLEKSRLLSDRFSAERPKGSFSTLEIQRTEQGDSAMYLCASSLGQARSEGGYTFGSGTRLTVV.

J is TRBJ1-1 and V is TRBV13; a possible D gene is TRBD1 (5 bases). This CDR3 comprises 13 residues. CDR1 PRHDT and CDR2 FYEKMQ come from the germline V gene (reference sequence). Trimming took off 4 bases at V and 4 bases at J, with 10 bases between the two ends. CDR3 amino acids: CASSYARGTEAFF. The CDR3 DNA reads TGTGCCAGCAGCTACGCTAGGGGCACTGAAGCTTTCTTT.

This chain connects TRBV27 to TRBJ2-1; 9 positions agree with TRBD2. The CDR3 loop spans 15 amino acids. V shed 7 bases and J 2 bases; nucleotides not matched to a gene: 6. Germline V gene sequence: CDR1 MNHEY, CDR2 SMNVEV (reference sequence). The CDR3 DNA sequence: TGTGCCAGCATCCAAAGCGGGAGGCCCTACAATGAGCAGTTCTTC. Its protein product is CASIQSGRPYNEQFF.

In DNA form, the CDR3 reads TGTGCCAGTAGAGAACAGGCGATCTATGGCTACACCTTC. As protein: CASREQAIYGYTF. V gene TRBV19 combines with J gene TRBJ1-2, with a tentative D call TRBD1 (5 bases). The ends were cut back, 6 bases at V and 4 bases at J, with 12 bases in the middle. Germline lookup yields CDR1 LNHDA and CDR2 SQIVND (reference sequence). This CDR3 has 13 amino acids. Combining the CDR3 with reference TRBV19 and TRBJ1-2 gives the whole variable domain DGGITQSPKYLFRKEGQNVTLSCEQNLNHDAMYWYRQDPGQGLRLIYYSQIVNDFQKGDIAEGYSVSREKKESFPLTVTSAQKNPTAFYLCASREQAIYGYTFGSGTRLTVV.

This rearrangement joins TRBV10-3 to TRBJ1-5, with 7 bases lining up with TRBD1. Germline loops: CDR1 ENHRY, CDR2 SYGVKD. The length of the CDR3 is 13 residues. With V trimmed by 7 bases and J by 4 bases, 4 bases remained unmatched. In nucleotides, the CDR3 is TGTGCCATCACCGACAGGGAAAATCAGCCCCAGCATTTT. This encodes CAITDRENQPQHF.

This clone was observed a single time. The J gene is TRBJ1-2, the V gene TRBV5-1; 7 nucleotides align to TRBD1. The junction had 9 bases not matched to a gene; V was cut back by 7 bases and J by 6 bases. The CDR3 is made up of 13 amino acids. Germline V lookup: CDR1 SGHRS, CDR2 YFSETQ. The CDR3 DNA follows: TGCGCCAGCGCCTCGACAGGGTCGGATGGCTACACCTTC. Its protein is CASASTGSDGYTF.

The rearrangement joins TRBV11-2 to TRBJ1-2, with TRBD1 as a possible D gene (6 bases). V was trimmed by 1 base and J by 8 bases, leaving 14 bases between them. CDR3 length equals 14 residues. Germline loops: CDR1 SGHAT, CDR2 FQNNGV. CDR3 sequence: CASSLGDIRGGYTF. The CDR3 DNA is TGTGCCAGCAGCTTAGGGGACATTCGCGGGGGCTACACCTTC. The full variable domain, rest sourced from reference TRBV11-2 and TRBJ1-2, is EAGVAQSPRYKIIEKRQSVAFWCNPISGHATLYWYQQILGQGPKLLIQFQNNGVVDDSQLPKDRFSAERLKGVDSTLKIQPAKLEDSAVYLCASSLGDIRGGYTFGSGTRLTVV.

The chain carries TRBV10-3 and TRBJ1-2, with 11 bases identical to TRBD1. Germline-derived CDR1 and CDR2 are ENHRY and SYGVKD. This CDR3 spans 14 amino acids. Unmatched junction bases numbered 5, after V lost 3 bases and J lost 8 bases. The CDR3 nucleotides are TGTGCCATCAGTGATAGGACAGGGGGCGAGGGCTACACCTTC. As protein: CAISDRTGGEGYTF.

The V call is TRBV19, the J call TRBJ1-6; 8 bases map to TRBD1. The CDR3 length is 13 residues. Germline CDR1 reads LNHDA; CDR2 reads SQIVND (reference sequence). The trim removed 7 bases at V and 8 bases at J, leaving 4 bases unmatched. CDR3: CASKDRVDSPLHF. The CDR3 DNA reads TGTGCCAGTAAGGACAGGGTGGATTCACCCCTCCACTTT.

The CDR3 sequence is CASSETGRTANNSPLHF. The CDR3 coding sequence is TGTGCCAGCAGCGAAACCGGTCGGACAGCAAATAATTCACCCCTCCACTTT. The gene calls are TRBV9 and TRBJ1-6, with D perhaps TRBD1 (6 bases). CDR1 is SGDLS, CDR2 YYNGEE, per germline. V lost 3 bases to trimming and J lost 5 bases, with 18 bases between them. The CDR3 loop spans 17 amino acids.